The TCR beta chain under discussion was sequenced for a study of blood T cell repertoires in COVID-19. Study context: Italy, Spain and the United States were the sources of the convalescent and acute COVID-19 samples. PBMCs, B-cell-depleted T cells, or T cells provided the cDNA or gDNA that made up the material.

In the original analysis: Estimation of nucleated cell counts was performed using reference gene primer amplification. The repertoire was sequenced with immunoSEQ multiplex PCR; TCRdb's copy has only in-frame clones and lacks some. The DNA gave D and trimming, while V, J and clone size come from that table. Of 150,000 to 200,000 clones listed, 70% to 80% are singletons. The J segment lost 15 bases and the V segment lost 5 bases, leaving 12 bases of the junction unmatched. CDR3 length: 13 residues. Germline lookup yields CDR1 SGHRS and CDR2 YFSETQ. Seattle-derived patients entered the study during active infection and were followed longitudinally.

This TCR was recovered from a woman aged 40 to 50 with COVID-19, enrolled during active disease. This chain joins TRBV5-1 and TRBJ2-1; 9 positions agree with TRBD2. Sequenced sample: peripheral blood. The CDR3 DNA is TGCGCCAGCAGTTCGGACGGCGGGGGGGCCGGGTTCTTC. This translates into CASSSDGGGAGFF.